The rows below give T cell receptor beta chains drawn from one sample of a study of blood T cell repertoires in COVID-19. Only in-frame clones appear in the TCRdb table, and some are missing; sequencing was by immunoSEQ multiplex PCR. The sample yields 350,000 to 450,000 clones, 70% to 90% seen once. Source material: peripheral blood. Receptor source: a woman aged 55-69 years with COVID-19, enrolled during active disease. CDR3s include the opening cysteine and the closing phenylalanine or tryptophan. The order of the fields is D gene, J gene, V gene, clone size, CDR3 DNA, CDR3 protein. A D gene is named only where the DNA matches it firmly. Size values are once, few and many counts, or a class for expanded clones, and some rows have none.

.	TRBJ2-7	TRBV9	.	TGTGCCAGCAGCGTAGGGGCAGGGAACTACGAGCAGTACTTC	CASSVGAGNYEQYF
.	TRBJ1-2	TRBV19	.	TGTGCCAGTAGTATAGTTGACAAGGGGTACTATGGCTACACCTTC	CASSIVDKGYYGYTF
TRBD1	TRBJ2-1	TRBV10-3	.	TGTGCCATCAGTGAGTTCGGGACAGGGGGGAACAATGAGCAGTTCTTC	CAISEFGTGGNNEQFF
TRBD1	TRBJ1-2	TRBV2	.	TGTGCCAGCAGCGGACAGGGTATTGCCAACTATGGCTACACCTTC	CASSGQGIANYGYTF
TRBD1	TRBJ1-2	TRBV6-6	.	TGTGCCAGCAAACCCGGGACAGGGGTCTATGGCTACACCTTC	CASKPGTGVYGYTF
TRBD1	TRBJ2-3	TRBV7-9	.	TGTGCCAGCAGCGAACTCAGGACAGGGGGTGGCACAGATACGCAGTATTTT	CASSELRTGGGTDTQYF
.	TRBJ1-5	TRBV6-2/TRBV6-3	.	TGTGCCAGCAGTTATCTACAGTACAATCAGCCCCAGCATTTT	CASSYLQYNQPQHF
TRBD1	TRBJ1-2	TRBV5-6	.	TGTGCCAGCTCCTACCCCCCACAGGGGGAGTATGGCTACACCTTC	CASSYPPQGEYGYTF
TRBD2	TRBJ2-3	TRBV27	.	TGTGCCAGCAGGCGGGGGACCACAGATACGCAGTATTTT	CASRRGTTDTQYF
.	TRBJ2-3	TRBV3-1/TRBV3-2	.	TGTGCCAGCAGCCAAGCAGGGGGCACAGATACGCAGTATTTT	CASSQAGGTDTQYF
TRBD1	TRBJ1-5	TRBV27	.	TGTGCCAGCAGTTTATCCTCTCCGGGACAGAGCAATCAGCCCCAGCATTTT	CASSLSSPGQSNQPQHF
.	TRBJ2-7	TRBV12-5	.	TGTGCTAGTGGTTTGGTAATTAGCTACGAGCAGTACTTC	CASGLVISYEQYF
.	TRBJ2-7	TRBV12-3/TRBV12-4	.	TGTGCCAGCAGTTTCGGTGGTCTGGAGTACTTC	CASSFGGLEYF
.	TRBJ1-1	TRBV19	.	TGTGCCAGTAGTATAGCGTACGGGAACACTGAAGCTTTCTTT	CASSIAYGNTEAFF
TRBD2	TRBJ2-7	TRBV5-1	.	TGCGCCAGCAGCTTGGGGCGCGGGGGGGCCTGGAACGAGCAGTACTTC	CASSLGRGGAWNEQYF
TRBD2	TRBJ2-5	TRBV2	.	TGTGCCAGCAGTGAATACCCCCGCGTAGCGGGGGTGACGGAGACCCAGTACTTC	CASSEYPRVAGVTETQYF
TRBD1	TRBJ1-2	TRBV10-3	.	TGTGCCATCAACCCGGGACAGGGCAATAACTATGGCTACACCTTC	CAINPGQGNNYGYTF
.	TRBJ1-6	TRBV4-1	once	TGCGCCAGCAAAGGTCAGGGGAATTCACCCCTCCACTTT	CASKGQGNSPLHF
TRBD2	TRBJ2-1	TRBV11-2	.	TGTGCCAGCAGCTCGGAAGCGGGGGGCCGCAATGAGCAGTTCTTC	CASSSEAGGRNEQFF
.	TRBJ1-4	TRBV30	once	TGTGCCTGGGGTCCGGGCGAGGGTAATGAAAAACTGTTTTTT	CAWGPGEGNEKLFF
.	TRBJ1-4	TRBV6-5	.	TGTGCCAGCAGTCCGATTGACGCCAAGGGGGAAAAACTGTTTTTT	CASSPIDAKGEKLFF
TRBD2	TRBJ2-5	TRBV27	.	TGTGCCAGCAGTATCGGGGGGGCCGGGGAGACCCAGTACTTC	CASSIGGAGETQYF
TRBD2	TRBJ2-1	TRBV11-2	.	TGTGCCAGCAGCTTAAGTAGCGGGGGATACAATGAGCAGTTCTTC	CASSLSSGGYNEQFF
.	TRBJ2-7	TRBV11-2	.	TGTGCCAGCAGCTTAGAGTCGGGATCTCCCTACGAGCAGTACTTC	CASSLESGSPYEQYF
.	TRBJ1-1	TRBV15	.	TGTGCCACCAGCAGAGATCCGGGAAGGTCTGAAGCTTTCTTT	CATSRDPGRSEAFF
TRBD1	TRBJ1-5	TRBV27	.	TGTGCCAGCAAACCGACAGGGCCACCCGATCAGCCCCAGCATTTT	CASKPTGPPDQPQHF
.	TRBJ2-7	TRBV9	.	TGTGCCAGCAGCGTAGAGGGTAGCGAGCCGACCTACGAGCAGTACTTC	CASSVEGSEPTYEQYF
.	TRBJ1-5	TRBV6-5	.	TGTGCCAGCAATTTTTGGGCTCAGCCCCAGCATTTT	CASNFWAQPQHF
TRBD1	TRBJ1-5	TRBV5-6	once	TGTGCCAGCAGCGATGTACAGGGGCGCCGCAATCAGCCCCAGCATTTT	CASSDVQGRRNQPQHF
TRBD1	TRBJ1-2	TRBV4-1	.	TGCGCCAGCAGCCTGGGACAGGGGTCCTATGGCTACACCTTC	CASSLGQGSYGYTF
.	TRBJ1-2	TRBV13	.	TGTGCCAGCAGCTTAGGAGGGGTCAACTATGGCTACACCTTC	CASSLGGVNYGYTF
.	TRBJ1-1	TRBV7-6	.	TGTGCCAGCAGTCCAAGTACGGGTATGAACACTGAAGCTTTCTTT	CASSPSTGMNTEAFF
TRBD2	TRBJ2-2	TRBV9	.	TGTGCCAGCAGCTTTACGACTAAAAAGCGGGGGTTCACCGGGGAGCTGTTTTTT	CASSFTTKKRGFTGELFF
.	TRBJ2-3	TRBV2	.	TGTGCCAGCAGTGATTCTGTGGGGCCTTACTCTAGCACAGATACGCAGTATTTT	CASSDSVGPYSSTDTQYF
.	TRBJ1-2	TRBV19	.	TGTGCCAGTAGTACGCGCTCATCGCAGGCCGCCTATGGCTACACCTTC	CASSTRSSQAAYGYTF
.	TRBJ1-4	TRBV3-1/TRBV3-2	.	TGTGCCAGCAGCCAAGATGGAATATGGGCTCTCGCAGCAACTAATGAAAAACTGTTTTTT	CASSQDGIWALAATNEKLFF
TRBD1	TRBJ1-3	TRBV19	few	TGTGCCAGTAGCCGACAGGGGGCAACCGGAAACACCATATATTTT	CASSRQGATGNTIYF
TRBD2	TRBJ2-1	TRBV4-1	.	TGCGCCAGCAGCCAGGGACTAGCGAGGAATGAGCAGTTCTTC	CASSQGLARNEQFF
.	TRBJ1-1	TRBV19	.	TGTGCCAGTAGTATAGAGTGGGTGGGGAGCACTGAAGCTTTCTTT	CASSIEWVGSTEAFF